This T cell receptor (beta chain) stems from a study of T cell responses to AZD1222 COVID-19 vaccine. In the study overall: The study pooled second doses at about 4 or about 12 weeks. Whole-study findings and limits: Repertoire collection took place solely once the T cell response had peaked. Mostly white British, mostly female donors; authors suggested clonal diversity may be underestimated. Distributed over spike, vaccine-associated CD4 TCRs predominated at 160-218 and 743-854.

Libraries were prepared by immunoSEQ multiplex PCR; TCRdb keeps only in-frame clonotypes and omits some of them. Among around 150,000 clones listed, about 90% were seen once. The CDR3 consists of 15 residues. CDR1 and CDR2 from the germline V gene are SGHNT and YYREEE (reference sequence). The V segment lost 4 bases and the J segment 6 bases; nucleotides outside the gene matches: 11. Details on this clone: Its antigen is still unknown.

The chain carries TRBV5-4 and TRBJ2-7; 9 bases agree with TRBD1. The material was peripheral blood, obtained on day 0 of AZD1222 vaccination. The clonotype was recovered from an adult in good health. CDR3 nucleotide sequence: TGTGCCAGCAGCATGGGACAGGGAAGGGTCGGCGAGCAGTACTTC. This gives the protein CASSMGQGRVGEQYF.